A selection of T cell receptor beta chains follows, all from one sample in a study of cytomegalovirus exposure and HLA in healthy donors. The protocol was immunoSEQ multiplex PCR, while the TCRdb copy is restricted to in-frame clones and leaves out a portion. Counted here are about 140,000 clones, around 84% occurring once; the ten biggest clones make up 2% to 3%. Material: PBMCs. All receptors come from a man in his fifties or sixties in good health and CMV-seronegative. Both conserved end residues are part of each CDR3. D genes are given only for firm matches. Where a row states a size, it is once, few, many or the class of an expanded clone; other rows omit it.

D gene: -
J gene: TRBJ1-1
clone size: few
V gene: TRBV9
CDR3 protein: CASSVDGQRGTEAFF
CDR3 DNA: TGTGCCAGCAGCGTAGATGGCCAGAGGGGGACTGAAGCTTTCTTT

D gene: -
J gene: TRBJ2-7
clone size: -
V gene: TRBV4-1
CDR3 protein: CASSQDSTGRSSYEQYF
CDR3 DNA: TGCGCCAGCAGCCAAGACTCGACTGGTAGGAGCTCCTACGAGCAGTACTTC

D gene: TRBD1
J gene: TRBJ2-1
clone size: -
V gene: TRBV5-4
CDR3 protein: CASSQDRGTYNEQFF
CDR3 DNA: TGTGCCAGCAGCCAAGACAGGGGCACCTACAATGAGCAGTTCTTC

D gene: -
J gene: TRBJ2-7
clone size: -
V gene: TRBV6-6
CDR3 protein: CASSYSVRQGHEQYF
CDR3 DNA: TGTGCCAGCAGTTACTCAGTCCGCCAGGGCCACGAGCAGTACTTC

D gene: TRBD1
J gene: TRBJ1-5
clone size: -
V gene: TRBV6-1
CDR3 protein: CASREGTAYSNQPQHF
CDR3 DNA: TGTGCCAGCAGGGAAGGGACAGCTTATAGCAATCAGCCCCAGCATTTT

D gene: TRBD2
J gene: TRBJ2-1
clone size: -
V gene: TRBV7-7
CDR3 protein: CASSTDGGAGNEQFF
CDR3 DNA: TGTGCCAGCAGCACCGACGGGGGGGCGGGGAATGAGCAGTTCTTC

D gene: TRBD2
J gene: TRBJ2-3
clone size: -
V gene: TRBV5-4
CDR3 protein: CASSFNSGETDTQYF
CDR3 DNA: TGTGCCAGCAGCTTTAACAGCGGGGAGACAGATACGCAGTATTTT

D gene: -
J gene: TRBJ1-4
clone size: once
V gene: TRBV7-8
CDR3 protein: CASSPVPNEKLFF
CDR3 DNA: TGTGCCAGCAGCCCAGTTCCAAATGAAAAACTGTTTTTT

D gene: TRBD2
J gene: TRBJ2-1
clone size: -
V gene: TRBV2
CDR3 protein: CASSERLAGGNNEQFF
CDR3 DNA: TGTGCCAGCAGTGAACGGCTAGCGGGAGGGAACAATGAGCAGTTCTTC

D gene: TRBD1
J gene: TRBJ1-2
clone size: -
V gene: TRBV6-5
CDR3 protein: CASSRGDSNPRGYTF
CDR3 DNA: TGTGCCAGCAGCCGTGGGGACAGCAACCCGAGGGGCTACACCTTC

D gene: -
J gene: TRBJ2-2
clone size: once
V gene: TRBV19
CDR3 protein: CASSTATSSVTGELFF
CDR3 DNA: TGTGCCAGTAGTACCGCCACGTCCAGTGTCACCGGGGAGCTGTTTTTT

D gene: TRBD1
J gene: TRBJ1-1
clone size: -
V gene: TRBV27
CDR3 protein: CASSLSTPGGNTEAFF
CDR3 DNA: TGTGCCAGCAGTTTAAGTACCCCAGGGGGGAACACTGAAGCTTTCTTT

D gene: TRBD1
J gene: TRBJ2-2
clone size: -
V gene: TRBV5-1
CDR3 protein: CASSRETGVLNTGELFF
CDR3 DNA: TGCGCCAGCAGCCGTGAAACAGGGGTACTAAACACCGGGGAGCTGTTTTTT

D gene: -
J gene: TRBJ1-1
clone size: -
V gene: TRBV11-2
CDR3 protein: CASSGTRRSTEAFF
CDR3 DNA: TGTGCCAGCAGCGGGACACGGAGGTCCACTGAAGCTTTCTTT

D gene: TRBD2
J gene: TRBJ2-1
clone size: -
V gene: TRBV4-2
CDR3 protein: CASSQLSGSDYNEQFF
CDR3 DNA: TGTGCCAGCAGCCAACTTAGCGGGTCGGACTACAATGAGCAGTTCTTC

D gene: TRBD1
J gene: TRBJ1-5
clone size: -
V gene: TRBV11-2
CDR3 protein: CASSLGQGARQPQHF
CDR3 DNA: TGTGCCAGCAGCTTAGGACAGGGGGCTCGTCAGCCCCAGCATTTT

D gene: -
J gene: TRBJ2-7
clone size: -
V gene: TRBV6-6
CDR3 protein: CASSRTEPHEQYF
CDR3 DNA: TGTGCCAGCAGTCGGACAGAGCCCCACGAGCAGTACTTC

D gene: -
J gene: TRBJ2-2
clone size: -
V gene: TRBV27
CDR3 protein: CASSFWTTNTGELFF
CDR3 DNA: TGTGCCAGTTCTTTCTGGACAACCAACACCGGGGAGCTGTTTTTT

D gene: -
J gene: TRBJ1-5
clone size: -
V gene: TRBV6-1
CDR3 protein: CASSETQTRNQPQHF
CDR3 DNA: TGTGCCAGCAGTGAAACCCAGACTCGCAATCAGCCCCAGCATTTT

D gene: -
J gene: TRBJ1-1
clone size: once
V gene: TRBV9
CDR3 protein: CASNSGTLNTEAFF
CDR3 DNA: TGTGCCAGCAACTCCGGGACACTGAACACTGAAGCTTTCTTT

D gene: -
J gene: TRBJ1-6
clone size: -
V gene: TRBV5-6
CDR3 protein: CASSPGGSTYNSPLHF
CDR3 DNA: TGTGCCAGCAGCCCGGGAGGCTCAACTTATAATTCACCCCTCCACTTT

D gene: -
J gene: TRBJ1-5
clone size: -
V gene: TRBV1
CDR3 protein: CTSSQDQTGESNQPQHF
CDR3 DNA: TGCACCAGCAGCCAAGATCAAACAGGGGAAAGCAATCAGCCCCAGCATTTT

D gene: -
J gene: TRBJ2-5
clone size: once
V gene: TRBV5-4
CDR3 protein: CASSKQGTWETQYF
CDR3 DNA: TGTGCCAGCAGCAAACAGGGTACATGGGAGACCCAGTACTTC

D gene: TRBD2
J gene: TRBJ2-1
clone size: once
V gene: TRBV18
CDR3 protein: CASSPAGGPNEQFF
CDR3 DNA: TGTGCCAGCTCACCAGCGGGAGGGCCGAATGAGCAGTTCTTC

D gene: TRBD1
J gene: TRBJ2-7
clone size: -
V gene: TRBV7-2
CDR3 protein: CASSLDKGQKYF
CDR3 DNA: TGTGCCAGCAGCTTAGACAAGGGACAGAAGTACTTC

D gene: TRBD2
J gene: TRBJ2-1
clone size: once
V gene: TRBV7-8
CDR3 protein: CASSTPPGTSGSLSYNEQFF
CDR3 DNA: TGTGCCAGCAGCACGCCGCCCGGGACTAGCGGGAGTTTGTCCTACAATGAGCAGTTCTTC

D gene: -
J gene: TRBJ1-5
clone size: -
V gene: TRBV6-6
CDR3 protein: CASSYFGAQPQHF
CDR3 DNA: TGTGCCAGCAGTTACTTTGGGGCACAGCCCCAGCATTTT

D gene: TRBD1
J gene: TRBJ2-7
clone size: -
V gene: TRBV30
CDR3 protein: CACRDRDTYEQYF
CDR3 DNA: TGTGCCTGTCGGGACAGGGACACCTACGAGCAGTACTTC

D gene: -
J gene: TRBJ2-7
clone size: once
V gene: TRBV11-3
CDR3 protein: CASSHRWQGRNEQYF
CDR3 DNA: TGTGCCAGCAGCCACCGGTGGCAGGGGCGGAACGAGCAGTACTTC

D gene: TRBD2
J gene: TRBJ2-3
clone size: -
V gene: TRBV6-5
CDR3 protein: CASSTSGTADTQYF
CDR3 DNA: TGTGCCAGCTCAACTAGCGGGACCGCAGATACGCAGTATTTT

D gene: TRBD1
J gene: TRBJ2-7
clone size: few
V gene: TRBV6-1
CDR3 protein: CASSESDRGYEQYF
CDR3 DNA: TGTGCCAGCAGTGAGAGTGACAGGGGCTACGAGCAGTACTTC

D gene: -
J gene: TRBJ2-7
clone size: -
V gene: TRBV5-6
CDR3 protein: CASTKAGFSYEQYF
CDR3 DNA: TGTGCCAGCACCAAGGCGGGCTTCTCCTACGAGCAGTACTTC

D gene: TRBD1
J gene: TRBJ2-7
clone size: once
V gene: TRBV6-1
CDR3 protein: CASSESRQGGPYEQYF
CDR3 DNA: TGTGCCAGCAGTGAATCACGACAGGGGGGTCCCTACGAGCAGTACTTC

D gene: TRBD1
J gene: TRBJ1-2
clone size: -
V gene: TRBV28
CDR3 protein: CASSGTGNGYTF
CDR3 DNA: TGTGCCAGCAGTGGGACAGGGAATGGCTACACCTTC

D gene: -
J gene: TRBJ1-2
clone size: -
V gene: TRBV30
CDR3 protein: CAWSVPVTGSNYGYTF
CDR3 DNA: TGTGCCTGGAGTGTACCCGTTACAGGCTCTAACTATGGCTACACCTTC

D gene: -
J gene: TRBJ1-4
clone size: -
V gene: TRBV4-2
CDR3 protein: CASSQGPWGTANEKLFF
CDR3 DNA: TGTGCCAGCAGCCAGGGGCCCTGGGGTACAGCTAATGAAAAACTGTTTTTT

D gene: TRBD1
J gene: TRBJ1-2
clone size: -
V gene: TRBV5-1
CDR3 protein: CASSFGTGGFGYTF
CDR3 DNA: TGCGCCAGCAGCTTTGGGACAGGGGGTTTTGGCTACACCTTC

D gene: -
J gene: TRBJ1-6
clone size: -
V gene: TRBV11-3
CDR3 protein: CASSLDAGRSPLHF
CDR3 DNA: TGTGCCAGCAGCTTAGATGCAGGGCGTTCACCCCTCCACTTT

D gene: -
J gene: TRBJ1-1
clone size: once
V gene: TRBV14
CDR3 protein: CASSQGQNTEAFF
CDR3 DNA: TGTGCCAGCAGCCAAGGTCAAAACACTGAAGCTTTCTTT

D gene: -
J gene: TRBJ2-7
clone size: few
V gene: TRBV6-1
CDR3 protein: CACSEGQPYEQYF
CDR3 DNA: TGTGCCTGCTCGGAGGGACAGCCCTACGAGCAGTACTTC